Here is one T cell receptor beta chain with its context. The sample comes from a study of blood T cell repertoires in COVID-19. Study-wide background: The study drew acute and convalescent COVID-19 samples from the United States, Italy and Spain.

The germline CDR1 and CDR2 sequences are LNHDA and SQIVND (reference sequence). The V gene lost 5 bases and the J gene lost 6 bases, with 16 bases spanning the gap. The CDR3 contains 14 residues. Here immunoSEQ multiplex PCR was the method, and the copy in TCRdb shows in-frame clones only, minus some. The sample includes around 280,000 clones, around 90% of them seen just once. This clonotype was sampled from a woman aged 50 to 65 who had recovered from COVID-19. Sequencing was carried out using peripheral blood. The chain is built from TRBV19 and TRBJ1-2; TRBD1 is a possible D gene (6 bases). CDR3 residues: CASSRQVSGHGYTF. In nucleotides, the CDR3 is TGTGCCAGTAGTCGACAGGTCTCCGGGCATGGCTACACCTTC.